This TCR beta chain is drawn from a study of blood T cell repertoires in COVID-19. Across the whole study: Samples taken during acute and convalescent COVID-19 were collected in the United States, Italy and Spain. PBMCs, B-cell-depleted T cells, or T cells provided the cDNA or gDNA that made up the material.

Germline lookup yields CDR1 SGHTA and CDR2 FQGNSA. The CDR3 loop spans 11 amino acids. The V and J ends lost 4 bases and 2 bases respectively, with 2 bases between them. Libraries were prepared by immunoSEQ multiplex PCR; TCRdb keeps only in-frame clonotypes and omits some of them. This table has around 100,000 clones, over 75% appearing once. Sequenced material: peripheral blood. V usage is TRBV7-2 and J usage is TRBJ1-2; no clear D. This receptor was obtained from a woman older than 75 with acute or convalescent COVID-19. CDR3 protein: CASSSNYGYTF. The CDR3 DNA is TGTGCCAGCAGCTCGAACTATGGCTACACCTTC.